This T cell receptor beta chain appears in the sequencing data of a study of T cells after posttransplantation cyclophosphamide (dated by TCRdb to about 2016). With respect to the entire study: Using TRB sequencing, the study followed how the T cell repertoire reconstituted after myeloablative bone marrow transplantation in which posttransplantation cyclophosphamide served as GVHD prophylaxis. Antigen receptor sequencing was done on samples from a few dozen PTCy-treated patients and from under 20 related bone marrow donors of those patients. Blood from all 30 or so PTCy patients with 1-year posttransplant specimens was subjected to TRB sequencing. Up to about 3 additional blood samples from 2 to 5.2 years after transplant were also TRB-sequenced in 3 patients, as was pretransplant blood from 4 patients. Because TRA and TRB clonality were tightly correlated in fewer than ten samples, subsequent TCR analyses were focused on TRB only. Public TRB sequences were queried against a database of over 3,600 sequences associated with responses to pathogens, tumor antigens, self-antigens and alloantigens.

There are 16 amino acids in the CDR3, from cysteine to phenylalanine inclusive. The only DNA kept is the CDR3, 48 bases in frame from the first base. The germline V gene sets CDR1 to SGHRS and CDR2 to YFSETQ. The germline V and J ends show losses of 3 bases and 8 bases respectively, and no gene match explains 12 bases of the junction. Related bone marrow donors provided peripheral blood samples on the day of marrow donation. Peripheral blood and bone marrow mononuclear cells were isolated by Ficoll-Hypaque density centrifugation and were cryopreserved. Genomic DNA was the input for TRB sequencing, which was run either with the immunoSEQ assay at survey resolution or with the hsTCRB kit. The study's own analysis went as follows. The immunoSEQ software was used for initial read processing, and the LymphoSeq R package was used for repertoire analyses. For each TRB dataset, clonality was calculated as 1 minus normalized Shannon entropy, and the Gini coefficient was computed as well. Phenotypes of unsorted samples were inferred by mapping TRB sequences from sorted subsets of the recipient or donor onto the same recipient's unsorted samples. In TCRdb, the immuneACCESS table is reduced to in-frame sequences with V and J assigned. These tables do not hold every clone; where another copy was compared, an unresolved V gene accounts for under half, and the others remain unexplained. D and trimming come from the DNA, and the V and J calls and clone size come from that table. For this sample, more than 25,000 clones appear and none is a singleton. The top ten constitute approximately 1.5% of the sample.

Results the study describes overall, beyond this receptor: Donor-recipient similarity was low at 1-2 months but increased during the first year, and donor CD8+ memory clones often dominated later blood repertoires. Across about 40 patients, TRB clonality was highly associated with recipient CMV seropositivity and CMV reactivation, and PTCy diversity was similar to diversity in CNI/methotrexate controls. The TRB repertoires of T cells infiltrating skin or the GI tract showed only limited overlap with the TRB repertoires found in blood.

There are many counts of this clone. It has no known antigen specificity. No base qualities exist here, and no much larger clone lies one base off it. This receptor was obtained from a man in his forties or fifties in good health, CMV-negative, and a related stem cell transplant donor. The sequenced material came from PBMCs. Rearrangement joined TRBV5-1 to TRBJ1-4; 8 junctional bases match TRBD1. The CDR3 reads as follows: CASSSKIQGAYEKLFF. The DNA sequence is TGCGCCAGCAGCTCAAAAATCCAGGGGGCATACGAAAAACTGTTTTTT.